Presented here are 27 T cell receptor beta chains from one specimen sequenced in a study of T cell responses to AZD1222 COVID-19 vaccine. Sequencing was performed with immunoSEQ multiplex PCR; in TCRdb, only in-frame clones are kept and a portion is missing. The sample carries 110,000 or so clones, approximately 85% recorded once. Source: peripheral blood, taken on day 0 of AZD1222 vaccination. These receptor sequences come from an adult in good health.

CDR3 sequence (DNA): TGCACCAGCAGCCAAGAGGGACAGGCTAACTATGGCTACACCTTC. Its protein is CTSSQEGQANYGYTF. This chain links TRBV1 with TRBJ1-2; no DNA check was done on the table's D call, TRBD1. TRBV1 is a pseudogene locus. The length of the CDR3 is 15 residues.

This chain connects TRBV30 to TRBJ2-3, with TRBD1 identical over 11 bases. The J segment lost 3 bases and the V segment lost 4 bases, leaving 6 bases of the junction unmatched. The germline gives CDR1 GTSNPN, CDR2 SVGIG (reference sequence). The CDR3 has 15 amino acids. This CDR3 reads CAWTLGTGGTDTQYF. The CDR3 nucleotides read TGTGCCTGGACTCTAGGGACAGGGGGAACAGATACGCAGTATTTT.

This chain joins TRBV24-1 and TRBJ2-3; D possibly corresponds to TRBD2 (7 bases). The ends were cut back, 9 bases at V and 0 bases at J, with 9 bases in the middle. Germline values: CDR1 KGHDR, CDR2 SFDVKD. This CDR3 comprises 13 residues. CDR3 DNA: TGTGCCACCCGGGGGGCTAGCACAGATACGCAGTATTTT. It is translated as CATRGASTDTQYF.

In this sample, this clone turned up once. This chain joins TRBV19 and TRBJ1-4; 10 nucleotides align to TRBD1. V was clipped by 11 bases and J by 5 bases; unmatched bases: 8. This CDR3 is built from 14 residues. CDR1 is LNHDA and CDR2 is SQIVND in the germline V gene (reference sequence). The chain's CDR3 is CASRGDRGNEKLFF. CDR3 bases: TGTGCCTCGAGGGGGGACAGGGGAAATGAAAAACTGTTTTTT.

The gene calls are TRBV27 and TRBJ2-7; D uncertain. Germline V lookup: CDR1 MNHEY, CDR2 SMNVEV (reference sequence). The CDR3 sequence is 14 residues long. Trimming removed 5 bases from V and 2 bases from J, with 13 bases in between. CDR3 loop: CASSPDGRAYEQYF. CDR3 in DNA: TGTGCCAGCAGTCCAGACGGCAGAGCCTACGAGCAGTACTTC.

V usage is TRBV4-3 and J usage is TRBJ2-7, with TRBD2 matching over 11 bases. The CDR3 has 15 amino acids. Germline loops: CDR1 LGHNA, CDR2 YSLEER. V dropped 1 base and J dropped 9; count of bases not matched to a gene: 8. CDR3 in DNA: TGCGCCAGCAGCCAAGCGGCACTAGCGGGGGCGCCGCAGTACTTC. The encoded protein is CASSQAALAGAPQYF.

V is TRBV4-1 and J is TRBJ1-2; 9 bases map to TRBD1. Trimming cost V 6 bases and J 3 bases; bases outside gene matches: 8. The CDR3 is made up of 15 amino acids. Per the germline V gene, CDR1 is MGHRA and CDR2 is YSYEKL. CDR3 region: CASRPTGTGYYGYTF. The CDR3 DNA is TGCGCCAGCAGACCAACCGGGACAGGGTACTATGGCTACACCTTC.

V usage is TRBV28 and J usage is TRBJ1-1; D perhaps matches TRBD1 (5 bases). The germline V gene encodes CDR1 MDHEN and CDR2 SYDVKM. Deletions cut 8 bases from V and 1 base from J, with 8 bases between. The CDR3 contains 12 residues. CDR3 residues: CASLGGNTEAFF. CDR3 DNA sequence: TGTGCCAGCCTTGGGGGGAACACTGAAGCTTTCTTT. Full variable domain (missing parts from reference TRBV28 and TRBJ1-1): DVKVTQSSRYLVKRTGEKVFLECVQDMDHENMFWYRQDPGLGLRLIYFSYDVKMKEKGDIPEGYSVSREKKERFSLILESASTNQTSMYLCASLGGNTEAFFGQGTRLTVV.

This clone was seen only a few times. The gene calls are TRBV30 and TRBJ2-7; D is perhaps TRBD1 (5 bases). CDR3 length: 12 amino acids. Germline CDR1 reads GTSNPN; CDR2 reads SVGIG (reference sequence). Trimming took off 2 bases at V and 5 bases at J, with 10 bases between the two ends. For the CDR3, the DNA is TGTGCCTGGAGTTTTACCAGGGACGAGCAGTACTTC. Translation: CAWSFTRDEQYF. The whole variable domain, filled in from reference TRBV30 and TRBJ2-7, reads SQTIHQWPATLVQPVGSPLSLECTVEGTSNPNLYWYRQAAGRGLQLLFYSVGIGQISSEVPQNLSASRPQDRQFILSSKKLLLSDSGFYLCAWSFTRDEQYFGPGTRLTVT.

The V gene is TRBV6-4, the J gene TRBJ2-1; 7 nucleotides line up with TRBD1. The germline V gene has CDR1 MRHNA and CDR2 SNTAGT. The CDR3 sequence is 15 residues long. Trimming removed 0 bases from V and 6 bases from J; junction bases left unmatched: 5. The CDR3 loop is CASSDSDRASNEQFF. In DNA form, the CDR3 reads TGTGCCAGCAGTGACTCTGACAGGGCGAGCAATGAGCAGTTCTTC.

The genes are TRBV4-3 and TRBJ2-7, with 7 positions matching TRBD1. Germline loops: CDR1 LGHNA, CDR2 YSLEER. The J segment lost 0 bases and the V segment lost 4 bases, leaving 9 bases of the junction unmatched. This CDR3 is built from 16 residues. CDR3 nucleotide sequence: TGCGCCAGCAGCCCGCGACAGGGTTTTAGCTCCTACGAGCAGTACTTC. Protein sequence: CASSPRQGFSSYEQYF.

As concerns this clone: At one of its ends the junction is not consistent with the germline gene, which may arise from a read error. The chain links TRBV7-7 to TRBJ2-5, with D maybe TRBD2 (6 bases). This CDR3 comprises 15 residues. Per the germline V gene, CDR1 is SSHAT and CDR2 is FNYEAQ (reference sequence). CDR3: CASSLVPGSYETQYF. CDR3 nucleotides: TGTGCTAGCAGCTTAGTTCCCGGGAGTTATGAGACCCAGTACTTC. The full variable domain, with the rest looked up from reference TRBV7-7 and TRBJ2-5, is GAGVSQSPRYKVTKRGQDVTLRCDPISSHATLYWYQQALGQGPEFLTYFNYEAQPDKSGLPSDRFSAERPEGSISTLTIQRTEQRDSAMYRCASSLVPGSYETQYFGPGTRLLVL.

V usage is TRBV18 and J usage is TRBJ1-5; D may be TRBD1 (6 bases). The CDR3 covers 13 residues. Trimming removed 6 bases at V and 6 bases at J, with 12 bases between. The germline gives CDR1 KGHSH, CDR2 LQKENI. The CDR3 sequence: CASSQTGFQPQHF. CDR3 coding DNA: TGTGCCAGCTCTCAAACAGGGTTTCAGCCCCAGCATTTT.

The chain is built from TRBV3-1 (or the pseudogene TRBV3-2) and TRBJ1-6; 10 bases map to TRBD1. Germline V gene sequence: CDR1 LGHDT, CDR2 YNNKEL (reference sequence). V dropped 1 base and J dropped 9; count of bases not matched to a gene: 3. The CDR3 is 15 residues long. The CDR3 loop reads CASSQVRTGGSPLHF. The CDR3 nucleotides are TGTGCCAGCAGCCAAGTGAGGACAGGGGGTTCACCCCTCCACTTT.

The rearrangement links TRBV6-2 or TRBV6-3 to TRBJ2-7; 14 bases map to TRBD2. The V and J ends lost 0 bases and 0 bases, in that order; junction bases with no gene match: 4. CDR1 and CDR2 (germline): MNHEY, SVGEGT. The CDR3 has 18 residues. The CDR3 DNA reads as TGTGCCAGCAGTTACTCGAAGGGACTAGCGGGAGCCTCCTACGAGCAGTACTTC. As protein: CASSYSKGLAGASYEQYF.

This chain links TRBV27 with TRBJ1-4; 10 bases are shared with TRBD1. This CDR3 comprises 15 residues. The V gene's germline CDR1 is MNHEY and CDR2 SMNVEV (reference sequence). After removal of 5 bases from V and 5 bases from J, the junction contained 5 bases not matched to a gene. The CDR3, as DNA: TGTGCCAGCAGTGCGCGGACAGGGGGAAATGAAAAACTGTTTTTT. Translating gives CASSARTGGNEKLFF.

V gene TRBV7-2 combines with J gene TRBJ2-1; 8 bases map to TRBD1. After removal of 2 bases from V and 8 bases from J, the junction contained 11 bases not matched to a gene. The CDR3 spans 16 residues. Germline lookup yields CDR1 SGHTA and CDR2 FQGNSA. The CDR3 spells CASSLIGQGSIDEQFF. CDR3 bases: TGTGCCAGCAGCTTAATCGGACAGGGTTCAATAGATGAGCAGTTCTTC.

The chain recombines TRBV7-9 with TRBJ1-1; possible D gene TRBD1, 5 bases. The CDR3 covers 14 residues. The V gene's germline CDR1 is SEHNR and CDR2 FQNEAQ (reference sequence). Deletions cut 2 bases from V and 5 bases from J, with 12 bases between. The CDR3 DNA reads TGTGCCAGCAGCTTAAAGGGGCGAGGTACTGAAGCTTTCTTT. This gives the protein CASSLKGRGTEAFF. The variable domain in full, completed from reference TRBV7-9 and TRBJ1-1, reads DTGVSQNPRHKITKRGQNVTFRCDPISEHNRLYWYRQTLGQGPEFLTYFQNEAQLEKSRLLSDRFSAERPKGSFSTLEIQRTEQGDSAMYLCASSLKGRGTEAFFGQGTRLTVV.

This chain uses TRBV5-1 with TRBJ1-4, with D perhaps matching TRBD1 (5 bases). Between the trimmed V and J ends, which lost 6 bases and 6 bases, there was a span of 12 bases. Germline lookup yields CDR1 SGHRS and CDR2 YFSETQ. This CDR3 contains 13 residues. The CDR3 sequence is CASTRGEYEKLFF. The CDR3 coding sequence is TGCGCCAGCACCCGGGGCGAGTATGAAAAACTGTTTTTT.

V is TRBV7-2 and J is TRBJ2-7; D assignment may be TRBD1 or TRBD2 (5 bases each). Germline CDR1 reads SGHTA; CDR2 reads FQGNSA. V lost 5 bases to trimming and J lost 4 bases, with 12 bases between them. The CDR3 loop spans 13 amino acids. CDR3 nucleotides: TGTGCCAGCAGCCGGGACCAACAGTACGAGCAGTACTTC. Translated: CASSRDQQYEQYF.

This chain joins TRBV7-2 and TRBJ2-1, with 12 bases fitting TRBD2. V shed 5 bases and J 4 bases; nucleotides not matched to a gene: 9. From germline, CDR1 is SGHTA and CDR2 FQGNSA. This CDR3 is built from 17 residues. The CDR3 DNA sequence: TGTGCCAGCAGCGCCGGGACTAGCGGGCGGACTTACAATGAGCAGTTCTTC. The encoded protein is CASSAGTSGRTYNEQFF.

This chain connects TRBV5-1 to TRBJ1-6; no reliable D call. Trimming stripped 0 bases from V and 7 bases from J, with 8 bases between. Germline V lookup: CDR1 SGHRS, CDR2 YFSETQ. The CDR3 has 14 amino acids. For the CDR3, the DNA is TGCGCCAGCAGCTTGGAGATGGGGAATTCACCCCTCCACTTT. Protein: CASSLEMGNSPLHF.

The CDR3 here is CASRRTDTQYF. CDR3 nucleotides: TGTGCCAGCAGGCGGACAGATACGCAGTATTTT. The chain has TRBV6-5 and TRBJ2-3; no definite D call. Germline values: CDR1 MNHEY, CDR2 SVGAGI. V was cut by 6 bases and J by 3 bases, with 4 bases left in between. This CDR3 is built from 11 residues.

This chain connects TRBV11-2 to TRBJ2-5; possible D gene TRBD1, 6 bases. The CDR3 runs to 13 residues. Germline lookup yields CDR1 SGHAT and CDR2 FQNNGV. V was cut by 5 bases and J by 4 bases, with 11 bases left in between. The CDR3 protein is CASSPGVGETQYF. The CDR3 nucleotides are TGTGCCAGCAGCCCAGGGGTAGGAGAGACCCAGTACTTC.

The chain combines TRBV4-1 with TRBJ1-2, with D hard to call. The germline gives CDR1 MGHRA, CDR2 YSYEKL. V was cut by 1 base and J by 4 bases, with 7 bases left in between. The CDR3 is 13 amino acids. Here the CDR3 reads CASSQVSLYGYTF. The CDR3 nucleotides are TGCGCCAGCAGCCAAGTCTCGCTCTATGGCTACACCTTC.

This chain links TRBV30 with TRBJ1-1, with D possibly being TRBD1 (5 bases). Trimming took off 0 bases at V and 1 base at J, with 12 bases between the two ends. CDR1 and CDR2 (germline): GTSNPN, SVGIG (reference sequence). The CDR3 covers 15 residues. The CDR3 DNA follows: TGTGCCTGGAGTGTACCGGACACCAGGAACACTGAAGCTTTCTTT. Its protein is CAWSVPDTRNTEAFF.

This clone was seen just once. The chain employs TRBV5-1 and TRBJ1-4; 10 bases match TRBD1. Germline V gives CDR1 SGHRS, CDR2 YFSETQ. The CDR3 is made up of 15 amino acids. The trim removed 0 bases at V and 8 bases at J, leaving 4 bases unmatched. DNA of the CDR3: TGCGCCAGCAGCTTGGGACAGGGGGCGCAAGAAAAACTGTTTTTT. This translates into CASSLGQGAQEKLFF.